The 6 T cell receptor beta chains listed next were all sequenced from one sample in a study of blood T cell repertoires in COVID-19. Using immunoSEQ multiplex PCR, the repertoire was profiled, and TCRdb retains in-frame clones only, with some absent. The table includes around 45,000 clones, approximately 90% detected once. Sequences were obtained from peripheral blood. The receptor source for this set is a man aged 55 to 70 with active COVID-19.

The chain uses TRBV12-5 and TRBJ1-5; TRBD1 matches 7 bases. V shed 1 base and J 5 bases; nucleotides not matched to a gene: 8. The CDR3 covers 16 residues. The V gene's germline CDR1 is LGHNT and CDR2 FRNRAP. The CDR3 loop is CASGLADDRVDQPQHF. CDR3 nucleotides: TGTGCTAGTGGTTTGGCGGATGACAGGGTGGATCAGCCCCAGCATTTT.

This rearrangement joins TRBV3-1 (or the pseudogene TRBV3-2) to TRBJ2-5; TRBD1 matches 7 bases. V was pared by 3 bases and J by 5 bases, with 3 bases of the junction left unmatched. The germline gives CDR1 LGHDT, CDR2 YNNKEL (reference sequence). The CDR3 runs 13 residues. For the CDR3, the DNA is TGTGCCAGCAGCCAGGACAGGAGGGAGACCCAGTACTTC. As protein: CASSQDRRETQYF.

The rearrangement joins TRBV4-3 to TRBJ2-1, with TRBD1 matching 8 bases. CDR1 is LGHNA and CDR2 is YSLEER in the germline V gene. With 0 bases clipped from V and 8 bases from J, the junction kept 9 bases outside the gene matches. The CDR3 contains 16 residues. The CDR3 reads CASSQDSRTGLDEQFF. CDR3 in DNA: TGCGCCAGCAGCCAAGATTCCCGGACAGGGCTCGATGAGCAGTTCTTC.

The J gene is TRBJ2-7, the V gene TRBV7-2; D is uncertain. Germline V lookup: CDR1 SGHTA, CDR2 FQGNSA. Trimming took 4 bases from V and 2 from J, leaving 6 bases between them. This CDR3 comprises 12 residues. Here the CDR3 DNA reads TGTGCCAGCAGCTCTACAGCCTACGAGCAGTACTTC. Encoded protein: CASSSTAYEQYF. Full variable domain (rest looked up from reference TRBV7-2 and TRBJ2-7): GAGVSQSPSNKVTEKGKDVELRCDPISGHTALYWYRQSLGQGLEFLIYFQGNSAPDKSGLPSDRFSAERTGGSVSTLTIQRTQQEDSAVYLCASSSTAYEQYFGPGTRLTVT.

This chain connects TRBV7-2 to TRBJ2-5; TRBD1 matches at 7 bases. Germline lookup yields CDR1 SGHTA and CDR2 FQGNSA. The junction had 9 bases not matched to a gene; V was cut back by 6 bases and J by 2 bases. This CDR3 is built from 15 residues. The CDR3 region has the DNA TGTGCCAGCAGTGTCAGGACAGGTTCACAAGAGACCCAGTACTTC. Its protein is CASSVRTGSQETQYF.

The chain links TRBV12-3 or TRBV12-4 to TRBJ2-3, with D possibly matching TRBD1 (5 bases). Trimming took 7 bases from V and 1 from J, leaving 9 bases between them. CDR3 length equals 13 residues. For the CDR3, the DNA is TGTGCCAGCATGTTAGGGGGCACAGATACGCAGTATTTT. This codes for CASMLGGTDTQYF.